This T cell receptor beta chain was retrieved from a study of cytomegalovirus exposure and HLA in healthy donors. Study in general: The study's early data release held 75 million to 95 million unique TCRs from HLA-typed donors. General observations from the study: The later analysis indicated that the majority of CMV-associated TCR beta chains appeared HLA-restricted.

Each donor was healthy, and each was a bone marrow donor. PCR primers comprised 60 Vbeta and 13 Jbeta primers. Clones were read by immunoSEQ multiplex PCR, and TCRdb kept only the in-frame ones, dropping some. This table has about 200,000 clones, over 60% appearing once. This clone appeared a few times. The target antigen is unknown. V shed 3 bases, J shed 6 bases, and the junction held 2 bases outside the gene matches. The CDR3 is made up of 11 amino acids. Germline V gene lookup returns CDR1 DFQATT and CDR2 SNEGSKA (reference sequence). The clonotype was recovered from a middle-aged man in good health and CMV-seronegative. The sequencing input was PBMCs. The chain links TRBV20-1 to TRBJ2-7, with 7 bases identical to TRBD1. The CDR3 reads CSARTGIEQYF. CDR3 nucleotide sequence: TGCAGTGCTAGGACAGGGATCGAGCAGTACTTC.